Presented here are 18 T cell receptor beta chains from one specimen sequenced in a study of T-cell reconstitution after alpha-beta-depleted transplantation in children. Preparing the TCRbeta library involved the use of unique molecular identifiers. TCRdb analysed the PCR reads with MiXCR anew, one entry per CDR3 protein. The sample shows approximately 490,000 distinct CDR3 sequences, about 10% of them seen only once. The specimen comprised PBMCs, sampled before TCRalphabeta/CD19-depleted stem cell transplant. The receptors here all came from a child aged 2-15 years with inherited bone marrow failure, due to receive a stem cell transplant.

In this sample, this clonotype turned up many times. The CDR3: CSVGTVKNIQYF. The CDR3 coding sequence is TGCAGCGTAGGGACAGTCAAAAACATTCAGTACTTC. V is TRBV29-1 and J is TRBJ2-4; 7 nucleotides line up with TRBD1. This CDR3 has 12 amino acids. The ends lost 6 bases at V and 3 bases at J; junction bases unmatched: 2. Germline loops: CDR1 SQVTM, CDR2 ANQGSEA.

This clonotype was found many times. The chain links TRBV7-9 to TRBJ2-1; D perhaps matches TRBD1 (6 bases). The V end was cut by 4 bases, the J end by 3 bases, with 7 bases between. The CDR3 consists of 13 residues. The germline V gene has CDR1 SEHNR and CDR2 FQNEAQ (reference sequence). CDR3 in amino acids: CASSWTVYNEQFF. DNA for the CDR3: TGTGCCAGCAGCTGGACAGTCTACAATGAGCAGTTCTTC.

Regarding this clonotype: A much larger clone differs by one base, so this may be a read error. This chain uses TRBV29-1 with TRBJ2-5, with D perhaps matching TRBD2 (6 bases). The CDR3 totals 15 residues. The germline gives CDR1 SQVTM, CDR2 ANQGSEA. CDR3 DNA: TGCAGCGTTGAAGATTTGTACGGGGGAGGAGAGACCCGGTACTTC. Translation gives CSVEDLYGGGETRYF.

This clonotype was counted at least ten times. The chain couples TRBV5-4 to TRBJ2-2; TRBD2 matches 9 bases. The CDR3 has 16 residues. The germline V gene encodes CDR1 SGHNT and CDR2 YYREEE (reference sequence). The junction had 7 bases not matched to a gene; V was cut back by 2 bases and J by 5 bases. The CDR3 spells CASSFGGRDQTGELFF. The CDR3 DNA sequence: TGTGCCAGCAGCTTTGGCGGGAGGGACCAGACCGGGGAGCTGTTTTTT.

This clonotype was detected many times. The rearrangement uses TRBV11-2 and TRBJ2-1, with D unclear. The CDR3 contains 12 residues. V lost 6 bases, J lost 7 bases, and 10 bases lay in between. Germline loops: CDR1 SGHAT, CDR2 FQNNGV. This CDR3 reads CASRQVWNEQFF. CDR3 DNA: TGTGCCAGCAGGCAGGTTTGGAATGAGCAGTTCTTC. The full variable domain, rest sourced from reference TRBV11-2 and TRBJ2-1, is EAGVAQSPRYKIIEKRQSVAFWCNPISGHATLYWYQQILGQGPKLLIQFQNNGVVDDSQLPKDRFSAERLKGVDSTLKIQPAKLEDSAVYLCASRQVWNEQFFGPGTRLTVL.

This clonotype has just a few counts. The chain has TRBV7-2 and TRBJ1-6; no definite D call. Looked up from germline, CDR1 is SGHTA and CDR2 is FQGNSA. The V end lost 5 bases, the J end lost 8 bases, and 7 bases lay between the germline ends. The CDR3 spans 12 residues. The CDR3 region is CASSPPDSPLHF. CDR3 nucleotide sequence: TGTGCCAGCAGCCCCCCCGATTCACCCCTCCACTTT.

The chain uses TRBV7-9 and TRBJ2-3; D not resolved. The CDR3 extends over 15 amino acids. V was clipped by 1 base and J by 2 bases, with 10 bases between them. The germline V gene encodes CDR1 SEHNR and CDR2 FQNEAQ (reference sequence). The CDR3 DNA reads TGTGCCAGCAGCTTAGTAAAGTCTTTCACAGATACGCAGTATTTT. Its protein product is CASSLVKSFTDTQYF.

There are many counts of this clonotype. The chain uses TRBV27 and TRBJ2-5; a possible D gene is TRBD1 (5 bases). V was cut by 4 bases and J by 4 bases, with 10 bases left in between. Germline V gene lookup returns CDR1 MNHEY and CDR2 SMNVEV (reference sequence). CDR3 length equals 13 residues. DNA for the CDR3: TGTGCCAGCAGTTCCCGACAGAGAGAGACCCAGTACTTC. This translates into CASSSRQRETQYF.

There are a few counts of this clonotype. The chain carries TRBV20-1 and TRBJ2-7, with D maybe TRBD1 (6 bases). Trimming removed 7 bases at V and 2 bases at J, with 18 bases between. The CDR3 spans 14 residues. Germline V CDR1 and CDR2: DFQATT, SNEGSKA (reference sequence). DNA of the CDR3: TGCAGTGTGACAGGTGGCCATATAACCTACGAGCAGTACTTC. This encodes CSVTGGHITYEQYF.

This clonotype appeared a few times. J is TRBJ2-3 and V is TRBV9; possible D gene TRBD2, 5 bases. Trimming left V 3 bases short and J 1 base short, with 9 bases between. The length of the CDR3 is 14 residues. Per the germline V gene, CDR1 is SGDLS and CDR2 is YYNGEE. The CDR3 region is CASSGGDGTDTQYF. The CDR3 bases are TGTGCCAGCAGCGGGGGAGACGGCACAGATACGCAGTATTTT.

This clonotype has at least ten counts. The chain combines TRBV28 with TRBJ1-2, with TRBD1 matching over 9 bases. CDR1 MDHEN and CDR2 SYDVKM come from the germline V gene. After removal of 6 bases from V and 8 bases from J, the junction contained 10 bases not matched to a gene. The CDR3 spans 14 residues. The CDR3 DNA follows: TGTGCCAGCAGCCAACAGGGGGCACCTCACGGCTACACCTTC. It codes for CASSQQGAPHGYTF.

This clonotype appeared a few times. V usage is TRBV27 and J usage is TRBJ2-7; TRBD2 might be the D (6 bases). The ends were cut back, 4 bases at V and 0 bases at J, with 10 bases in the middle. The CDR3 is made up of 14 amino acids. Germline V lookup: CDR1 MNHEY, CDR2 SMNVEV (reference sequence). The CDR3 reads CASSWRGHSYEQYF. CDR3 DNA sequence: TGTGCCAGCAGTTGGCGGGGTCACTCCTACGAGCAGTACTTC.

This clonotype was seen ten or more times. The genes are TRBV6-2 or TRBV6-3 and TRBJ1-1; no firm D call. Germline V gene sequence: CDR1 MNHEY, CDR2 SVGEGT. V shed 6 bases and J shed 0 bases, with 11 bases lying between them. The CDR3 is made up of 14 amino acids. CDR3: CASRTFGLNTEAFF. CDR3 coding DNA: TGTGCCAGCAGGACCTTTGGGCTGAACACTGAAGCTTTCTTT.

On this clonotype: A read error may be the cause here, since a much bigger clone is one base away. The chain uses TRBV6-1 and TRBJ2-2, with TRBD1 as a possible D gene (6 bases). Trimming took 6 bases from V and 1 from J, leaving 9 bases between them. The CDR3 covers 14 residues. Germline V lookup: CDR1 MNHNS, CDR2 SASEGT. Written as DNA, the CDR3 is TGTGCCAGCAGACCGGGACAGAACACCGGGGAGCTGTTTTTT. Its translation: CASRPGQNTGELFF.

The rearrangement links TRBV30 to TRBJ2-2; D is unclear. The length of the CDR3 is 14 residues. Per the germline V gene, CDR1 is GTSNPN and CDR2 is SVGIG (reference sequence). Trimming took 0 bases from V and 5 from J, leaving 10 bases between them. CDR3 protein: CAWSVKGGTGELFF. In DNA form, the CDR3 reads TGTGCCTGGAGTGTAAAGGGCGGAACCGGGGAGCTGTTTTTT.

The chain links TRBV10-3 to TRBJ2-7; no reliable D call. The CDR3 totals 15 residues. Germline lookup yields CDR1 ENHRY and CDR2 SYGVKD. The ends were cut back, 0 bases at V and 7 bases at J, with 16 bases in the middle. CDR3 loop: CAISESEFPLQEQYF. In nucleotides, the CDR3 is TGTGCCATCAGTGAGTCGGAGTTCCCTTTGCAGGAGCAGTACTTC.

This clonotype was observed at least ten times. The V and J genes are TRBV9 and TRBJ2-7; 8 bases match TRBD2. Unmatched junction bases numbered 8, after V lost 3 bases and J lost 0 bases. CDR3 size: 16 residues. The V gene's germline CDR1 is SGDLS and CDR2 YYNGEE. The chain's CDR3 is CASSALLAASSYEQYF. DNA for the CDR3: TGTGCCAGCAGCGCCTTACTAGCGGCGAGCTCCTACGAGCAGTACTTC.

About this clonotype itself: One junction end does not reproduce the germline sequence, and a read error may be involved. The chain is built from TRBV20-1 and TRBJ2-7; D is possibly TRBD1 (6 bases). The length of the CDR3 is 13 residues. Looked up from germline, CDR1 is DFQATT and CDR2 is SNEGSKA (reference sequence). CDR3 region: CRAIDRTPYEQYF. CDR3 DNA sequence: TGCAGGGCTATCGACAGGACACCCTACGAGCAGTACTTC.